This T cell receptor (beta chain) appears in the sequencing data of a study of CD4 T cells in relation to SARS-CoV-2 and coronaviruses. Using immunoSEQ multiplex PCR, the repertoire was profiled, and TCRdb retains in-frame clones only, with some absent. The sample gives fewer than 35,000 clones, more than 75% of which show up once; around 3.3% is in the top ten. The germline V and J ends were trimmed by 7 bases and 8 bases, with 12 bases remaining between them. The CDR3 spans 12 residues. Per the germline V gene, CDR1 is LNHDA and CDR2 is SQIVND (reference sequence). This clone was found a few times. The antigen is unknown.

This TCR came from an adult with COVID-19. Sequenced sample: memory CD4+ T cells from PBMCs, cultured in vitro. This sequence joins TRBV19 and TRBJ2-1; D unclear. CDR3 sequence (DNA): TGTGCCAGTACCCAAAAGGATCATGAGCAGTTCTTC. Its translation is CASTQKDHEQFF.